These 32 T cell receptor beta chains originate from one sample sequenced in a study of blood T cell repertoires in COVID-19. Sequencing was performed with immunoSEQ multiplex PCR; in TCRdb, only in-frame clones are kept and a portion is missing. The sample records a few hundred thousand clones, roughly nine tenths being singletons. The material sequenced was PBMCs or T cells enriched from blood (not recorded which). The receptor set was obtained from a young man who had recovered from COVID-19.

The chain recombines TRBV3-1 (or the pseudogene TRBV3-2) with TRBJ1-6; no reliable D call. Germline CDR1 reads LGHDT; CDR2 reads YNNKEL (reference sequence). V was pared by 0 bases and J by 9 bases, with 18 bases between. The CDR3 runs 17 residues. CDR3 nucleotide sequence: TGTGCCAGCAGCCAAGAATGGGCCGTTGGTTTTTTTTCACCCCTCCACTTT. This translates into CASSQEWAVGFFSPLHF.

The chain employs TRBV3-1 (or the pseudogene TRBV3-2) and TRBJ2-7; D is uncertain. The germline V and J ends were trimmed by 4 bases and 2 bases, with 15 bases remaining between them. There are 15 residues in the CDR3. The germline V gene encodes CDR1 LGHDT and CDR2 YNNKEL (reference sequence). The CDR3 loop is CASSPVEASPYEQYF. The CDR3 DNA follows: TGTGCCAGCAGCCCGGTAGAAGCGTCGCCCTACGAGCAGTACTTC.

The gene calls are TRBV10-3 and TRBJ1-1; weak D call: TRBD1 (6 bases). V lost 6 bases and J lost 4, with 12 bases in between. CDR1 is ENHRY and CDR2 is SYGVKD in the germline V gene. The CDR3 runs to 13 residues. DNA of the CDR3: TGTGCCATCAGCGCAACAGGGAGCACTGAAGCTTTCTTT. Translated: CAISATGSTEAFF.

The gene calls are TRBV3-1 (or the pseudogene TRBV3-2) and TRBJ1-4; no clear D. The CDR3 has 15 amino acids. The germline V gene encodes CDR1 LGHDT and CDR2 YNNKEL (reference sequence). The ends were cut back, 4 bases at V and 0 bases at J, with 9 bases in the middle. CDR3 in amino acids: CASSLRHATNEKLFF. DNA for the CDR3: TGTGCCAGCAGCCTCCGACATGCAACTAATGAAAAACTGTTTTTT.

In DNA form, the CDR3 reads TGTGCCAGTAGAGAGGAGCTAGCCAAAAACATTCAGTACTTC. Amino acids: CASREELAKNIQYF. The chain links TRBV19 to TRBJ2-4; D uncertain. V was pared by 6 bases and J by 0 bases, with 9 bases between. The CDR3 extends over 14 amino acids. Germline V lookup: CDR1 LNHDA, CDR2 SQIVND (reference sequence).

The genes are TRBV7-2 and TRBJ2-4; perhaps TRBD2 as D (7 bases). Between the trimmed V and J ends, which lost 0 bases and 5 bases, there was a span of 17 bases. The CDR3 has 17 amino acids. CDR1 is SGHTA and CDR2 is FQGNSA in the germline V gene. In DNA, the CDR3 is TGTGCCAGCAGCTTAGCCCTGACAGGCCGGGGGGAAAACATTCAGTACTTC. It encodes CASSLALTGRGENIQYF.

This chain connects TRBV12-3 or TRBV12-4 to TRBJ1-2, with D perhaps matching TRBD1 (5 bases). This CDR3 has 13 residues. V lost 5 bases and J 4 bases, leaving 11 bases between the germline ends. The CDR3 here is CASSAGYSYGYTF. The DNA of the CDR3 is TGTGCCAGCAGTGCAGGGTACAGCTATGGCTACACCTTC.

The rearrangement joins TRBV6-5 to TRBJ1-5, with 7 bases lining up with TRBD1. The CDR3 has 15 residues. From germline, CDR1 is MNHEY and CDR2 SVGAGI. V gave up 5 bases and J gave up 6 bases; unmatched junction bases: 10. CDR3: CASSPPHRGGQPQHF. The CDR3 region has the DNA TGTGCCAGCAGTCCTCCCCACAGGGGTGGTCAGCCCCAGCATTTT.

This chain joins TRBV11-2 and TRBJ1-4; D perhaps matches TRBD1 (6 bases). Trimming cost V 5 bases and J 4 bases, with 14 bases left between them. The CDR3 length is 15 residues. Germline V lookup: CDR1 SGHAT, CDR2 FQNNGV. CDR3 amino acids: CASSPRQERNEKLFF. Here the CDR3 DNA reads TGTGCCAGCAGCCCCCGACAGGAGCGTAATGAAAAACTGTTTTTT.

The J gene is TRBJ1-1, the V gene TRBV2, with D possibly matching TRBD1 (5 bases). Trimming took off 9 bases at V and 1 base at J, with 15 bases between the two ends. The CDR3 length is 14 residues. The germline V gene encodes CDR1 SNHLY and CDR2 FYNNEI. Here the CDR3 DNA reads TGTGCCAGTCAACCTGGGGGGTGGAACACTGAAGCTTTCTTT. Amino acid sequence: CASQPGGWNTEAFF. The whole variable domain, remainder taken from reference TRBV2 and TRBJ1-1, is EPEVTQTPSHQVTQMGQEVILRCVPISNHLYFYWYRQILGQKVEFLVSFYNNEISEKSEIFDDQFSVERPDGSNFTLKIRSTKLEDSAMYFCASQPGGWNTEAFFGQGTRLTVV.

The chain joins TRBV27 to TRBJ2-4, with D possibly being TRBD1 (5 bases). V was cut by 6 bases and J by 0 bases, with 18 bases left in between. The CDR3 has 17 residues. Germline CDR1 reads MNHEY; CDR2 reads SMNVEV (reference sequence). The CDR3 nucleotides read TGTGCCAGCAGCCCAATAGGGGCCCCGTCAGCCAAAAACATTCAGTACTTC. It yields the protein CASSPIGAPSAKNIQYF.

The chain links TRBV30 to TRBJ1-2; no clear D gene. This CDR3 comprises 19 residues. The ends were cut back, 3 bases at V and 3 bases at J, with 29 bases in the middle. Germline loops: CDR1 GTSNPN, CDR2 SVGIG (reference sequence). This CDR3 reads CAWRDTMDPGTRSYYGYTF. DNA for the CDR3: TGTGCCTGGAGAGACACCATGGATCCCGGAACTAGGAGCTACTATGGCTACACCTTC.

V and J are TRBV7-3 and TRBJ2-7, with 9 bases identical to TRBD2. The germline CDR1 and CDR2 sequences are SGHTA and FQGTGA. The CDR3 sequence is 13 residues long. Trimming removed 5 bases from V and 3 bases from J; junction bases left unmatched: 2. CDR3 coding DNA: TGTGCCAGCAGCCCGACTAGCGGCTACGAGCAGTACTTC. Translation: CASSPTSGYEQYF.

V is TRBV2 and J is TRBJ1-4; TRBD1 aligns across 7 bases. Germline-derived CDR1 and CDR2 are SNHLY and FYNNEI. Germline trimming cut 9 bases from V and 5 bases from J; bases unmatched to any gene: 6. This CDR3 is built from 13 residues. Here the CDR3 DNA reads TGTGCCAGAAGACAGGGAGAAAATGAAAAACTGTTTTTT. Translated, it gives CARRQGENEKLFF.

This rearrangement joins TRBV15 to TRBJ2-5, with D perhaps matching TRBD2 (5 bases). The CDR3 runs to 15 residues. V lost 3 bases, J lost 10 bases, and 21 bases lay in between. Germline CDR1 LNHNV, CDR2 YYDKDF (reference sequence). CDR3: CATSREGLPIIGQYF. CDR3 DNA sequence: TGTGCCACCAGCAGGGAAGGACTCCCAATAATCGGCCAGTACTTC.

This chain links TRBV7-9 with TRBJ2-1, with a possible D match to TRBD1 (6 bases). The CDR3 is made up of 11 amino acids. The germline gives CDR1 SEHNR, CDR2 FQNEAQ (reference sequence). V lost 11 bases, J lost 10 bases, and 15 bases lay in between. In DNA form, the CDR3 reads TGTGCCTGCCGAAGGGGGAGAGAGCAGTTCTTC. Residues: CACRRGREQFF.

In its sample, this clone was seen once. This chain connects TRBV18 to TRBJ2-3; 9 bases match TRBD2. From germline, CDR1 is KGHSH and CDR2 LQKENI. With V trimmed by 1 base and J by 5 bases, 4 bases remained unmatched. There are 15 residues in the CDR3. The CDR3 here is CASSPQVRGGDTQYF. CDR3 sequence (DNA): TGTGCCAGCTCACCACAGGTGCGGGGGGGAGATACGCAGTATTTT.

The J gene is TRBJ2-1, the V gene TRBV29-1; D perhaps matches TRBD2 (6 bases). Germline V gene lookup returns CDR1 SQVTM and CDR2 ANQGSEA. The CDR3 length is 13 residues. V gave up 4 bases and J gave up 12 bases, with 19 bases separating them. CDR3 region: CSVAGPKLAAQFF. CDR3 in DNA: TGCAGCGTTGCCGGACCGAAACTAGCTGCGCAGTTCTTC.

The rearrangement joins TRBV6-5 to TRBJ1-2; 8 positions match TRBD1. V shed 0 bases and J 5 bases; nucleotides not matched to a gene: 5. This CDR3 contains 15 residues. Germline V gives CDR1 MNHEY, CDR2 SVGAGI. Here the CDR3 DNA reads TGTGCCAGCAGTTACTCCCGACAGGGGATGTATGGCTACACCTTC. The encoded protein is CASSYSRQGMYGYTF.

This clone was observed a single time. The V gene is TRBV7-9, the J gene TRBJ1-2, with 7 bases matching TRBD1. The V and J ends lost 5 bases and 2 bases, in that order; junction bases with no gene match: 11. The CDR3 sequence is 16 residues long. Germline V gene sequence: CDR1 SEHNR, CDR2 FQNEAQ (reference sequence). CDR3 DNA: TGTGCCAGCAGCCCCGAGCTGACAGGGTCCAACTATGGCTACACCTTC. It translates to CASSPELTGSNYGYTF.

The CDR3 DNA reads as TGTGCCAGTAGTATAGGGAGGGGTTTGGAGCAGTACTTC. Its protein product is CASSIGRGLEQYF. The genes are TRBV19 and TRBJ2-7, with a weak D call TRBD2 (6 bases). The V and J ends lost 1 base and 7 bases respectively, with 11 bases between them. This CDR3 is 13 amino acids long. CDR1 and CDR2 from the germline V gene are LNHDA and SQIVND (reference sequence).

The chain joins TRBV11-3 to TRBJ2-2, with D unresolved. V gave up 4 bases and J gave up 5 bases, with 5 bases separating them. There are 12 residues in the CDR3. Germline V gives CDR1 SGHNT, CDR2 YENEEA. The CDR3 DNA reads as TGTGCCAGCAGCTACAAGACCGGGGAGCTGTTTTTT. It is translated as CASSYKTGELFF.

V usage is TRBV5-4 and J usage is TRBJ1-6; 7 positions match TRBD1. This CDR3 is 16 amino acids long. From germline, CDR1 is SGHNT and CDR2 YYREEE (reference sequence). V trimming: 3 bases; J trimming: 7 bases; junction bases outside the gene matches: 10. The DNA of the CDR3 is TGTGCCAGCAGCTATAAACCGGGACAGAGAAATTCACCCCTCCACTTT. This translates into CASSYKPGQRNSPLHF.

The rearrangement joins TRBV19 to TRBJ1-3; D might be TRBD1 (6 bases). The CDR3 runs to 14 residues. CDR1 and CDR2 (germline): LNHDA, SQIVND (reference sequence). Deletions cut 7 bases from V and 2 bases from J, with 12 bases between. The DNA of the CDR3 is TGTGCCAGTACGCCACAGGGAACTGGAAACACCATATATTTT. Translation gives CASTPQGTGNTIYF.

This chain uses TRBV5-1 with TRBJ1-2, with 8 bases aligning to TRBD1. The CDR3 is made up of 15 amino acids. V gave up 4 bases and J gave up 4 bases; unmatched junction bases: 9. The germline gives CDR1 SGHRS, CDR2 YFSETQ. CDR3 sequence: CASSQGGQAIYGYTF. The CDR3 region has the DNA TGCGCCAGCAGCCAAGGGGGACAGGCGATCTATGGCTACACCTTC.

The chain couples TRBV5-4 to TRBJ2-1; TRBD2 aligns across 8 bases. The CDR3 covers 13 residues. CDR1 and CDR2 (germline): SGHNT, YYREEE (reference sequence). Unmatched junction bases numbered 3, after V lost 7 bases and J lost 3 bases. CDR3 sequence reads: CASSRGVYNEQFF. The CDR3 nucleotides are TGTGCCAGCTCGCGGGGGGTCTACAATGAGCAGTTCTTC.

The CDR3 sequence is CASSQGLSSLNTEAFF. CDR3 bases: TGTGCCAGCTCCCAGGGGTTGTCTTCCCTGAACACTGAAGCTTTCTTT. V gene TRBV9 combines with J gene TRBJ1-1, with a tentative D call TRBD1 (6 bases). Germline-derived CDR1 and CDR2 are SGDLS and YYNGEE. The ends were cut back, 7 bases at V and 0 bases at J, with 19 bases in the middle. The CDR3 totals 16 residues. Looking up the rest from reference TRBV9 and TRBJ1-1 gives the full variable domain: DSGVTQTPKHLITATGQRVTLRCSPRSGDLSVYWYQQSLDQGLQFLIQYYNGEERAKGNILERFSAQQFPDLHSELNLSSLELGDSALYFCASSQGLSSLNTEAFFGQGTRLTVV.

The chain joins TRBV11-3 to TRBJ2-3, with no clear D. CDR1 and CDR2 (germline): SGHNT, YENEEA. V lost 3 bases and J lost 4, with 8 bases in between. The CDR3 sequence is 13 residues long. In nucleotides, the CDR3 is TGTGCCAGCAGCTTGCGCGGCGCAGATACGCAGTATTTT. As protein: CASSLRGADTQYF.

The rearrangement joins TRBV29-1 to TRBJ2-1, with a possible D match to TRBD2 (6 bases). The length of the CDR3 is 11 residues. Germline V CDR1 and CDR2: SQVTM, ANQGSEA. The V end lost 2 bases, the J end lost 14 bases, and 13 bases lay between the germline ends. Written as DNA, the CDR3 is TGCAGCGTTGAACGAGGGGAGGTGAAGTTCTTC. This sequence encodes CSVERGEVKFF.

This chain joins TRBV27 and TRBJ2-2, with 9 bases fitting TRBD2. CDR3 length equals 15 residues. From germline, CDR1 is MNHEY and CDR2 SMNVEV (reference sequence). J lost 3 bases, V lost 2 bases, and 1 base had no gene match. CDR3 nucleotide sequence: TGTGCCAGCAGTTTAACTAGCGGGTACACCGGGGAGCTGTTTTTT. Translating it yields CASSLTSGYTGELFF.

The genes are TRBV7-3 and TRBJ2-5, with D perhaps matching TRBD1 (6 bases). Germline CDR1 reads SGHTA; CDR2 reads FQGTGA. V dropped 1 base and J dropped 5 bases, with 11 bases sitting between them. The CDR3 loop spans 14 amino acids. The CDR3 sequence is CASSLSGGRETQYF. In nucleotides, the CDR3 is TGTGCCAGCAGCTTAAGTGGGGGCCGGGAGACCCAGTACTTC.

The rearrangement joins TRBV4-2 to TRBJ2-3; D perhaps matches TRBD1 (6 bases). The CDR3 totals 15 residues. CDR1 is LGHNA and CDR2 is YNFKEQ in the germline V gene. Trimming shortened V by 1 base and J by 2 bases, and 10 bases separated the two germline ends. The CDR3 is CASSQGHRATDTQYF. The CDR3 DNA follows: TGTGCCAGCAGCCAAGGACACAGGGCCACAGATACGCAGTATTTT.